The TCR beta chain under discussion was sequenced for a study of cytomegalovirus exposure and HLA in healthy donors. Findings and caveats of the study: Subsequent analysis revealed that first-cohort TCR clusters tended to co-occur in the 130 or so validation repertoires.

Concerning this clone: Antigen specificity is unknown.

Germline V gives CDR1 SGHRS, CDR2 YFSETQ. Trimming took 6 bases from V and 6 from J, leaving 11 bases between them. The CDR3 has 12 residues. TCRdb's copy holds only in-frame clones and misses some; the assay was immunoSEQ multiplex PCR. Of 57,000 or so clones listed, roughly 94% were seen once; the top ten hold under 3%. The chain uses TRBV5-1 and TRBJ2-3; the D gene is possibly TRBD2 (5 bases). Sequencing input: PBMCs. This TCR was recovered from a man aged 18 to 35 in good health and CMV-seronegative. CDR3 residues: CASTRDADTQYF. CDR3 coding DNA: TGCGCCAGCACCCGGGATGCTGATACGCAGTATTTT.